This record looks at one T cell receptor beta chain sequence and its context. Its antigen is currently unknown. A junction end diverges from the germline sequence, so it may reflect a read error. The sample is drawn from a study of CD8+CD57+ T cells in acquired aplastic anemia. Findings of the study overall: CD8+ Simpson's diversity did not differ significantly between patients and controls.

Germline CDR1 LNHNV, CDR2 YYDKDF (reference sequence). CDR3 length: 17 amino acids. Researchers used genomic DNA as the template to profile TCR beta VDJ and CDR3. TCRdb redid the calling of the reads with MiXCR, one entry per CDR3 protein. The sample has around 400,000 distinct CDR3 sequences, about two thirds seen once. The chain links TRBV15 to TRBJ2-2; D is perhaps TRBD2 (5 bases). The sample was sorted CD4+, CD8+, or CD8+CD57+ T cells (not recorded which) from PBMCs. The sequence came from a human donor in good health, serving as a control. The CDR3 loop reads CATSRAAAPANSGKLQF. CDR3 coding DNA: TGTGCCACCAGCAGAGCCGCCGCACCAGCTAACAGCGGCAAGCTGCAGTTT.